The entry that follows covers one TCR beta chain sequence. Its antigen is not identified. The CDR3 spans 11 residues. The V end lost 7 bases, the J end lost 1 base, and 4 bases lay between the germline ends. The germline V gene has CDR1 SNHLY and CDR2 FYNNEI. The sample originates from a study of T cell repertoires in cytomegalovirus infection. Study summary: An indication of both CMV infection and matching HLA type came from public TCR beta signatures. Study findings and constraints: CMV-specific TCR beta clonotypes restricted by HLA-C dominated the ex vivo response.

TCRdb fed the reads into MiXCR, producing one record per CDR3 protein. The sample has 80,000 to 130,000 distinct CDR3 sequences; about a quarter are singletons. The chain employs TRBV2 and TRBJ1-1, with D hard to call. This receptor was obtained from a human donor in good health (CMV status not recorded). Some clones in this sample may be carry-over from other donors' samples. Input material: CD8+ T cells from PBMCs. The CDR3 DNA sequence: TGTGCCAGCACAAGGAACACTGAAGCTTTCTTT. Translation: CASTRNTEAFF.